This passage covers 21 T cell receptor beta chains from one sample sequenced in a study of Tregs in tolerant kidney transplant recipients. Data came from immunoSEQ multiplex PCR; TCRdb stores just in-frame clones and leaves some out. Its table records around 48,000 clones. The sample consisted of CD4+ T cells from blood, taken before the transplant. The receptors stem from a human donor who received a combined kidney and bone marrow transplant.

About this clone: Read data end 3 residues before the CDR3 end; the end is taken from the germline J gene. The chain is built from TRBV18 and TRBJ2-2; 15 nucleotides align to TRBD2. The J segment lost 2 bases and the V segment lost 1 base, leaving 11 bases of the junction unmatched. Germline CDR1 and CDR2: KGHSH and LQKENI. The CDR3 has 21 amino acids. The part of the CDR3 DNA that was read is TGTGCCAGCTCACCACGATACGGGACTAGCGGGAGGTCTATAAACACCGGGGAG. Translating gives CASSPRYGTSGRSINTGE. The full CDR3 reads CASSPRYGTSGRSINTGELFF.

With regard to this clone: The DNA ends 3 residues before the CDR3 does, and the rest of the CDR3 is filled in from the germline J gene. The rearrangement uses TRBV20-1 and TRBJ1-2, with D maybe TRBD1 (6 bases). V was shortened by 5 bases and J by 4 bases, with 14 bases between the two germline ends. The CDR3 has 13 residues. The germline gives CDR1 DFQATT, CDR2 SNEGSKA (reference sequence). Here the CDR3 reads CSAWDDRSYGYTF. CDR3 DNA (partial): TGCAGTGCTTGGGACGACAGGAGCTATGGC.

To note about this clone: Sequencing ends 3 residues short of the CDR3 end; the germline J gene provides the rest. The V gene is TRBV6-4, the J gene TRBJ2-1; the match to TRBD2 covers 16 bases. V shed 6 bases, J shed 8 bases, and the junction held 10 bases outside the gene matches. CDR3 size: 17 residues. Germline assignment: CDR1 MRHNA and CDR2 SNTAGT. CDR3 DNA (partial): TGTGCCAGCAGGGACCCGGGACTAGCGGGAGGGCTGGATGAG. This sequence encodes CASRDPGLAGGLDE. The CDR3, in full, reads CASRDPGLAGGLDEQFF.

Note on this clone: Read coverage stops 3 residues before the CDR3 terminus; the germline J gene supplies the remainder. This chain uses TRBV20-1 with TRBJ1-3, with D perhaps TRBD1 (5 bases). The CDR3 has 13 residues. Germline V gene data show CDR1 as DFQATT and CDR2 as SNEGSKA (reference sequence). The germline V and J ends were trimmed by 5 bases and 3 bases, with 11 bases remaining between them. CDR3 DNA, as far as it was read: TGCAGTGCTCCGTTGGGGGGTGGAAACACC. It codes for CSAPLGGGNT. The full CDR3 protein reads CSAPLGGGNTIYF.

For this clone: Read data end 3 residues before the CDR3 end; the end is taken from the germline J gene. V and J are TRBV5-1 and TRBJ1-6, with 9 positions matching TRBD1. The CDR3 extends over 15 amino acids. V trimming: 4 bases; J trimming: 6 bases; junction bases outside the gene matches: 5. CDR1 SGHRS and CDR2 YFSETQ come from the germline V gene. CDR3 region: CASSTEGQGNSPLHF. The covered CDR3 bases are TGCGCCAGCAGCACGGAGGGACAGGGTAATTCACCC.

Remarks on this clone: The read halts 3 residues ahead of the CDR3 end, with the missing end drawn from the germline J gene. The V call is TRBV20-1, the J call TRBJ2-7; possible D gene TRBD1, 6 bases. CDR1 is DFQATT and CDR2 is SNEGSKA in the germline V gene (reference sequence). The CDR3 covers 13 residues. Trimming pared 2 bases from V and 1 base from J, leaving 9 bases between. The CDR3 loop reads CSARLTGSYEQYF. The CDR3 DNA, read in part, is TGCAGTGCTAGACTAACAGGGTCCTACGAG.

With respect to this clone: The read ends 3 residues early relative to the CDR3; the germline J gene fills the gap. The chain couples TRBV19 to TRBJ2-1, with D perhaps matching TRBD1 (6 bases). V was cut by 3 bases and J by 9 bases, with 18 bases left in between. The germline V gene encodes CDR1 LNHDA and CDR2 SQIVND (reference sequence). The CDR3 totals 15 residues. CDR3 loop: CASSIEGTQVIEQFF. The part of the CDR3 DNA that was read is TGTGCCAGTAGTATTGAGGGGACACAGGTTATTGAG. The whole variable domain, filled in from reference TRBV19 and TRBJ2-1, reads DGGITQSPKYLFRKEGQNVTLSCEQNLNHDAMYWYRQDPGQGLRLIYYSQIVNDFQKGDIAEGYSVSREKKESFPLTVTSAQKNPTAFYLCASSIEGTQVIEQFFGPGTRLTVL.

Of note for this clone: The read is 3 residues too short to cover the CDR3 end, so that end is filled in from the germline J gene. The J gene is TRBJ2-2, the V gene TRBV7-2; D is possibly TRBD1 (6 bases). Trimming pared 3 bases from V and 5 bases from J, leaving 7 bases between. This CDR3 region has 13 residues. Looked up from germline, CDR1 is SGHTA and CDR2 is FQGNSA. CDR3 in amino acids: CASSFRGTGELFF. Incomplete CDR3 DNA: TGTGCCAGCAGCTTCAGGGGAACCGGGGAG.

Details on this clone: The read ends 3 residues shy of where the CDR3 ends; the end is completed using the germline J gene. The chain uses TRBV20-1 and TRBJ2-7; 13 nucleotides line up with TRBD2. The CDR3 extends over 16 amino acids. J gave up 0 bases and V 5 bases, and 7 bases lay outside the gene matches. The germline CDR1 and CDR2 sequences are DFQATT and SNEGSKA (reference sequence). The CDR3 region is CSALRTSGSISYEQYF. The sequenced part of the CDR3 DNA is TGCAGTGCTCTCCGGACTAGCGGGAGTATCTCCTACGAG.

With regard to this clone: Read data end 3 residues before the CDR3 end; the end is taken from the germline J gene. The V and J genes are TRBV20-1 and TRBJ2-7; the match to TRBD2 covers 10 bases. Trimming removed 4 bases from V and 6 bases from J; junction bases left unmatched: 15. CDR3 length: 16 residues. Germline values: CDR1 DFQATT, CDR2 SNEGSKA (reference sequence). The DNA read from the CDR3 is TGCAGTGCTACCCGGACTAGCGGCCGCGTGGGTGCCGAG. Translating gives CSATRTSGRVGAE. The CDR3 as a whole reads CSATRTSGRVGAEQYF.

Points on this clone: The read is 3 residues too short to cover the CDR3 end, so that end is filled in from the germline J gene. V and J are TRBV5-1 and TRBJ1-1; D gene unclear. The germline V gene has CDR1 SGHRS and CDR2 YFSETQ. V was shortened by 0 bases and J by 1 base, with 4 bases between the two germline ends. This CDR3 is 13 amino acids long. CDR3 DNA, as far as it was read: TGCGCCAGCAGCTTGGAACAGAACACTGAA. Encoded protein: CASSLEQNTE. The full CDR3 reads CASSLEQNTEAFF.

Concerning this clone itself: From the germline J gene comes the end of the CDR3, since the read stops 3 residues before it. The V gene is TRBV30, the J gene TRBJ2-1, with 10 bases identical to TRBD1. V lost 2 bases, J lost 2 bases, and 9 bases stayed unmatched. Germline values: CDR1 GTSNPN, CDR2 SVGIG (reference sequence). The CDR3 spans 17 residues. The CDR3 loop is CAWSPPPGQGAYNEQFF. The DNA read from the CDR3 is TGTGCCTGGAGTCCCCCCCCCGGACAGGGGGCCTACAATGAG.

Points on this clone: The CDR3 goes on 3 residues after the read ends, and that part is filled in from the germline J gene. The chain is built from TRBV18 and TRBJ2-5, with D possibly TRBD2 on 6 matching bases. V was pared by 0 bases and J by 4 bases, with 9 bases between. CDR1 and CDR2 (germline): KGHSH, LQKENI. The CDR3 extends over 14 amino acids. This chain's CDR3 is CASSPPAGPETQYF. The part of the CDR3 DNA that was read is TGTGCCAGCTCACCACCGGCGGGGCCAGAGACC.

As to this clone: The sequence runs out 3 residues before the end of the CDR3; the remainder is reconstructed from the germline J gene. This chain links TRBV5-1 with TRBJ1-1; the match to TRBD1 covers 8 bases. This CDR3 has 15 residues. J lost 1 base, V lost 2 bases, and 4 bases had no gene match. Germline values: CDR1 SGHRS, CDR2 YFSETQ. CDR3: CASSFTGTGNTEAFF. The sequenced CDR3 bases are TGCGCCAGCAGCTTCACCGGGACAGGGAACACTGAA. The variable domain in full, with the rest retrieved from reference TRBV5-1 and TRBJ1-1, is KAGVTQTPRYLIKTRGQQVTLSCSPISGHRSVSWYQQTPGQGLQFLFEYFSETQRNKGNFPGRFSGRQFSNSRSEMNVSTLELGDSALYLCASSFTGTGNTEAFFGQGTRLTVV.

About this clone itself: The read comes to an end 3 residues before the CDR3 does, leaving the germline J gene to fill in the end. The chain carries TRBV2 and TRBJ1-6; 8 bases map to TRBD1. The CDR3 sequence is 16 residues long. Germline CDR1 is SNHLY and CDR2 is FYNNEI. Trimming removed 5 bases from V and 7 bases from J; junction bases left unmatched: 10. This CDR3 is CASSSTRQGPNSPLHF. The CDR3 bases that were read are TGTGCCAGCAGTTCCACCCGACAGGGGCCGAATTCACCC.

To note about this clone: The DNA ends 3 residues before the CDR3 does, and the rest of the CDR3 is filled in from the germline J gene. The rearrangement joins TRBV7-2 to TRBJ1-1, with D perhaps TRBD1 (5 bases). V gave up 5 bases and J gave up 0 bases, with 13 bases separating them. The germline CDR1 and CDR2 sequences are SGHTA and FQGNSA. The CDR3 covers 15 residues. CDR3 residues: CASSPPGHLNTEAFF. The covered CDR3 bases are TGTGCCAGCAGCCCTCCAGGGCACTTGAACACTGAA.

About this clone: Read data end 3 residues before the CDR3 end; the end is taken from the germline J gene. The V call is TRBV6-4, the J call TRBJ1-5; D is ambiguous. This CDR3 spans 13 amino acids. The V gene's germline CDR1 is MRHNA and CDR2 SNTAGT. Trimming took off 6 bases at V and 3 bases at J, with 9 bases between the two ends. Partial CDR3 DNA: TGTGCCAGCAGCCAGGATCTCAATCAGCCC. Amino acid sequence: CASSQDLNQP. The complete CDR3 protein is CASSQDLNQPQHF.

On this clone itself: The CDR3 end falls 3 residues outside the read, so it is completed with the germline J gene. The chain uses TRBV19 and TRBJ2-7; 9 bases align to TRBD2. This CDR3 has 14 amino acids. Unmatched junction bases numbered 5, after V lost 5 bases and J lost 3 bases. Germline loops: CDR1 LNHDA, CDR2 SQIVND (reference sequence). The chain's CDR3 is CASSRTSANYEQYF. The CDR3 DNA, read in part, is TGTGCCAGTAGTCGGACTAGCGCCAACTACGAG.

With respect to this clone: The CDR3 extends 3 residues past the end of the read, so its final part is completed from the germline J gene. The V and J genes are TRBV5-1 and TRBJ1-1; tentative D call: TRBD1 (6 bases). Trimming shortened V by 6 bases and J by 4 bases, and 16 bases separated the two germline ends. Germline CDR1 reads SGHRS; CDR2 reads YFSETQ. CDR3 length: 14 residues. CDR3 region: CASTPTGQATEAFF. The part of the CDR3 DNA that was read is TGCGCCAGCACCCCGACAGGCCAAGCCACTGAA.

Concerning this clone itself: The observed sequence ends 3 residues before the CDR3 terminus, with the missing tail filled in from the germline J gene. The genes are TRBV20-1 and TRBJ1-1; D call uncertain. Germline CDR1 reads DFQATT; CDR2 reads SNEGSKA (reference sequence). The CDR3 runs to 16 residues. V was shortened by 1 base and J by 6 bases, with 21 bases between the two germline ends. This CDR3 reads CSARVGGSLLAAEAFF. The CDR3 DNA, read in part, is TGCAGTGCTAGAGTAGGAGGTTCTTTGTTAGCAGCTGAA.

Regarding this clone: The read terminates 3 residues before the CDR3 end, so the remaining end is supplied by the germline J gene. The chain combines TRBV7-2 with TRBJ2-3, with 8 bases matching TRBD2. This CDR3 is built from 15 residues. The V gene end was trimmed by 4 bases and the J gene end by 4 bases; junction bases not matched to a gene: 7. CDR1 is SGHTA and CDR2 is FQGNSA in the germline V gene. The CDR3 loop is CASSSLAGRADTQYF. CDR3 bases read: TGTGCCAGCAGCTCGTTAGCGGGGAGGGCAGATACG. The variable domain in full, with the rest retrieved from reference TRBV7-2 and TRBJ2-3, is GAGVSQSPSNKVTEKGKDVELRCDPISGHTALYWYRQSLGQGLEFLIYFQGNSAPDKSGLPSDRFSAERTGGSVSTLTIQRTQQEDSAVYLCASSSLAGRADTQYFGPGTRLTVL.